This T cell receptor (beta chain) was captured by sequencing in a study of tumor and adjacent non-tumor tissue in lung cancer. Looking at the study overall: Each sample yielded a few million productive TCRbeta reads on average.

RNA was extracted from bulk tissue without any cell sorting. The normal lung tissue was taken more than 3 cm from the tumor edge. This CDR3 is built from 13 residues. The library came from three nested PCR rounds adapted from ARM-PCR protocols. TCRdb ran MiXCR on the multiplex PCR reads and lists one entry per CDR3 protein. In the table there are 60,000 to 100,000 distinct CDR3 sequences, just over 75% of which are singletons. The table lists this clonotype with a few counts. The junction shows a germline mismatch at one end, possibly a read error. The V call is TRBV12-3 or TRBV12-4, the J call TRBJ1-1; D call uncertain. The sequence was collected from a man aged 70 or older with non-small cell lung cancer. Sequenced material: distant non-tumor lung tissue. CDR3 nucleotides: TGTGTCAGCAGGTATGGACGGAACACTGAAGCTTTCTTT. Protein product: CVSRYGRNTEAFF.